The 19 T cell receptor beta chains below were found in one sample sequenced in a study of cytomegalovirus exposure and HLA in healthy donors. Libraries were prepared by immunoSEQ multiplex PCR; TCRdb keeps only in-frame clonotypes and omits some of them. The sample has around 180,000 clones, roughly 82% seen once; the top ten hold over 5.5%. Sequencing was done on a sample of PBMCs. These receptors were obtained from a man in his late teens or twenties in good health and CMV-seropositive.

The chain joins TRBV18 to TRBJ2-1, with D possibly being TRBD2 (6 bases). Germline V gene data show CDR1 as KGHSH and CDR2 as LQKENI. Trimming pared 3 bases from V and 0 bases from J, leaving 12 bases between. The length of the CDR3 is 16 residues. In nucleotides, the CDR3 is TGTGCCAGCTCACCTTCGGGAGCCCTCTCCTACAATGAGCAGTTCTTC. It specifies CASSPSGALSYNEQFF.

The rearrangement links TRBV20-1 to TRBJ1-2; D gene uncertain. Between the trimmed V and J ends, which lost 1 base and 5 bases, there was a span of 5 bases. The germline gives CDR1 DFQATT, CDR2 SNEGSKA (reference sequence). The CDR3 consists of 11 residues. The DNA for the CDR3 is TGCAGTGCTAGAGGCCAGTATGGCTACACCTTC. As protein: CSARGQYGYTF.

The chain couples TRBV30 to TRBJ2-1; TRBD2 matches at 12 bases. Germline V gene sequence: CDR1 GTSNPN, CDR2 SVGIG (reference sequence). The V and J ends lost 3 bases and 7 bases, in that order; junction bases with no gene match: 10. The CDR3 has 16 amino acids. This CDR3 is CAWRAPTSGRWNEQFF. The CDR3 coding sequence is TGTGCCTGGAGGGCCCCGACTAGCGGGAGATGGAATGAGCAGTTCTTC.

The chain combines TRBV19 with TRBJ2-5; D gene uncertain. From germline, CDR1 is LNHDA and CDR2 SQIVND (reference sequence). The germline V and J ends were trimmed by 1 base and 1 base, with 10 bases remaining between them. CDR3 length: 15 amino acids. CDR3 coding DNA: TGTGCCAGTAGTATAGCGTTGGGCCGCCAAGAGACCCAGTACTTC. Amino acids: CASSIALGRQETQYF.

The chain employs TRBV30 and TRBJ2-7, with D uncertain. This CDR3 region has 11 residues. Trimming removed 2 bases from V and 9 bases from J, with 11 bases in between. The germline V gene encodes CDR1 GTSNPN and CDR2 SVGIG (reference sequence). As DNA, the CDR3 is TGTGCCTGGAGTTCCCGGGTCGGGCAGTACTTC. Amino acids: CAWSSRVGQYF.

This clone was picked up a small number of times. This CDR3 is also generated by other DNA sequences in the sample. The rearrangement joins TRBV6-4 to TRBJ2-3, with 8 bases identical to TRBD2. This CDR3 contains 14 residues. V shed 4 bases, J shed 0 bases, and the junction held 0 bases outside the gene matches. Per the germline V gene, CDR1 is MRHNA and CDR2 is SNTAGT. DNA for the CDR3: TGTGCCAGCAGTGCTAGCGGGAGCACAGATACGCAGTATTTT. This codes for CASSASGSTDTQYF.

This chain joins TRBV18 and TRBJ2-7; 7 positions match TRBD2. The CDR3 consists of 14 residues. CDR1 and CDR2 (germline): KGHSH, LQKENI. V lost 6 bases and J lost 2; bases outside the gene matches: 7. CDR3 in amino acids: CASSPPAGTYEQYF. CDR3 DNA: TGTGCCAGCTCCCCTCCAGCGGGAACCTACGAGCAGTACTTC.

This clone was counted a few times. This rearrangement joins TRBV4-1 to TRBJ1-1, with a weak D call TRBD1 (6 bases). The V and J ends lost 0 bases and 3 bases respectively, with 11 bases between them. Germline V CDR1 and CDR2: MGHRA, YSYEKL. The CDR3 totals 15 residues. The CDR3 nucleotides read TGCGCCAGCAGCCAAGACAGGGGTGGGTACACTGAAGCTTTCTTT. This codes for CASSQDRGGYTEAFF.

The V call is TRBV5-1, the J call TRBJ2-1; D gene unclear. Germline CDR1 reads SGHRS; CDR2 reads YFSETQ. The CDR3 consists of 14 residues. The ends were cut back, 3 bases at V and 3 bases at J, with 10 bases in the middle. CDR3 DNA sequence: TGCGCCAGCAGCTACCCGACGGGCTACAATGAGCAGTTCTTC. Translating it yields CASSYPTGYNEQFF.

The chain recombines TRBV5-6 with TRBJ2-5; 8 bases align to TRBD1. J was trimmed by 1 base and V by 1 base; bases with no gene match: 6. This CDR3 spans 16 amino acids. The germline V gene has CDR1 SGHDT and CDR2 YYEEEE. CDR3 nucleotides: TGTGCCAGCAGCTTGTTGGAGGACAGGGTCCAAGAGACCCAGTACTTC. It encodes CASSLLEDRVQETQYF.

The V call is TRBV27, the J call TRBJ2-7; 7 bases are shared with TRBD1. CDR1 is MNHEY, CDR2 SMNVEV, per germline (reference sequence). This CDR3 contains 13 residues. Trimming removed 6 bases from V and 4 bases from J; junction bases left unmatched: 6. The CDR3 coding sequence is TGTGCCAGCAGGGGCGACAGGGTTTACGAGCAGTACTTC. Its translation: CASRGDRVYEQYF.

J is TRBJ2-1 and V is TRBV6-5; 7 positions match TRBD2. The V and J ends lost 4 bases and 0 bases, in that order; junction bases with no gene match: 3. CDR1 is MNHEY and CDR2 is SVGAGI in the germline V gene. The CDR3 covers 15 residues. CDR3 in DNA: TGTGCCAGCAGTTCTAGCGGTTACTCCTACAATGAGCAGTTCTTC. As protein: CASSSSGYSYNEQFF.

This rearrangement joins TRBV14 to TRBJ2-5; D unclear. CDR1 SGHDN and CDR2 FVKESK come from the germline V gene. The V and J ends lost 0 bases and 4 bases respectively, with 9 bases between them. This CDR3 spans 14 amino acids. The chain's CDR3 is CASSQESVTETQYF. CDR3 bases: TGTGCCAGCAGCCAAGAGTCAGTAACAGAGACCCAGTACTTC.

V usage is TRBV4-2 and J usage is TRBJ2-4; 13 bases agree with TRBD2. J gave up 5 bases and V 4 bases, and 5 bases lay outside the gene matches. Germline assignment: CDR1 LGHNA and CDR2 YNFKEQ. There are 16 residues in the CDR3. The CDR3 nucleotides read TGTGCCAGCAGCCGGACTAGCGGGAGTTCCGAAAACATTCAGTACTTC. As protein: CASSRTSGSSENIQYF.

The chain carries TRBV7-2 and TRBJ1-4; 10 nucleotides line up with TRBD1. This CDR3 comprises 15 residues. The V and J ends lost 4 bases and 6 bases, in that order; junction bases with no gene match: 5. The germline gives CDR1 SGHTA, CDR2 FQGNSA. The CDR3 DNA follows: TGTGCCAGCAGCTCGACCGGGACAGGGGATGAAAAACTGTTTTTT. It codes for CASSSTGTGDEKLFF.

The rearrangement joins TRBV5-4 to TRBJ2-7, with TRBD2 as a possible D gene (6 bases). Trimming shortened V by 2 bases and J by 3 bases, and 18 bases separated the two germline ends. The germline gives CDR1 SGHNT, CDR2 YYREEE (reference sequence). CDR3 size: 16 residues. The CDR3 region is CASSFSPRWGDYEQYF. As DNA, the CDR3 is TGTGCCAGCAGCTTCAGTCCCAGGTGGGGGGACTACGAGCAGTACTTC.

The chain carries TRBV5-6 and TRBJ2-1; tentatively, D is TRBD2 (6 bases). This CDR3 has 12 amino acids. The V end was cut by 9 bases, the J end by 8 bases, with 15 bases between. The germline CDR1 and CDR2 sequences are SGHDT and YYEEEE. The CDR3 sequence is CATTGVRDEQFF. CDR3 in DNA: TGTGCCACCACGGGGGTTAGGGATGAGCAGTTCTTC.

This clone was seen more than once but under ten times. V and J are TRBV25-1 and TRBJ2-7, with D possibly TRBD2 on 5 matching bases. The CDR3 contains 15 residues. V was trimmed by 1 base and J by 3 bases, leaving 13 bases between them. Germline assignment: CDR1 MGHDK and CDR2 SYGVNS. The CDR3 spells CASSESEGIGYEQYF. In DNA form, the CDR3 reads TGTGCCAGCAGTGAATCAGAGGGAATCGGCTACGAGCAGTACTTC.

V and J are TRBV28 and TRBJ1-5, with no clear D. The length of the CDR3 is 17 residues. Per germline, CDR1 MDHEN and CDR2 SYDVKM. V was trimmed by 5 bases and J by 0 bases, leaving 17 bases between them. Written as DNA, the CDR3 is TGTGCCAGCAGTCTAATTGCCCCGATCTCTAGCAATCAGCCCCAGCATTTT. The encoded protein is CASSLIAPISSNQPQHF.